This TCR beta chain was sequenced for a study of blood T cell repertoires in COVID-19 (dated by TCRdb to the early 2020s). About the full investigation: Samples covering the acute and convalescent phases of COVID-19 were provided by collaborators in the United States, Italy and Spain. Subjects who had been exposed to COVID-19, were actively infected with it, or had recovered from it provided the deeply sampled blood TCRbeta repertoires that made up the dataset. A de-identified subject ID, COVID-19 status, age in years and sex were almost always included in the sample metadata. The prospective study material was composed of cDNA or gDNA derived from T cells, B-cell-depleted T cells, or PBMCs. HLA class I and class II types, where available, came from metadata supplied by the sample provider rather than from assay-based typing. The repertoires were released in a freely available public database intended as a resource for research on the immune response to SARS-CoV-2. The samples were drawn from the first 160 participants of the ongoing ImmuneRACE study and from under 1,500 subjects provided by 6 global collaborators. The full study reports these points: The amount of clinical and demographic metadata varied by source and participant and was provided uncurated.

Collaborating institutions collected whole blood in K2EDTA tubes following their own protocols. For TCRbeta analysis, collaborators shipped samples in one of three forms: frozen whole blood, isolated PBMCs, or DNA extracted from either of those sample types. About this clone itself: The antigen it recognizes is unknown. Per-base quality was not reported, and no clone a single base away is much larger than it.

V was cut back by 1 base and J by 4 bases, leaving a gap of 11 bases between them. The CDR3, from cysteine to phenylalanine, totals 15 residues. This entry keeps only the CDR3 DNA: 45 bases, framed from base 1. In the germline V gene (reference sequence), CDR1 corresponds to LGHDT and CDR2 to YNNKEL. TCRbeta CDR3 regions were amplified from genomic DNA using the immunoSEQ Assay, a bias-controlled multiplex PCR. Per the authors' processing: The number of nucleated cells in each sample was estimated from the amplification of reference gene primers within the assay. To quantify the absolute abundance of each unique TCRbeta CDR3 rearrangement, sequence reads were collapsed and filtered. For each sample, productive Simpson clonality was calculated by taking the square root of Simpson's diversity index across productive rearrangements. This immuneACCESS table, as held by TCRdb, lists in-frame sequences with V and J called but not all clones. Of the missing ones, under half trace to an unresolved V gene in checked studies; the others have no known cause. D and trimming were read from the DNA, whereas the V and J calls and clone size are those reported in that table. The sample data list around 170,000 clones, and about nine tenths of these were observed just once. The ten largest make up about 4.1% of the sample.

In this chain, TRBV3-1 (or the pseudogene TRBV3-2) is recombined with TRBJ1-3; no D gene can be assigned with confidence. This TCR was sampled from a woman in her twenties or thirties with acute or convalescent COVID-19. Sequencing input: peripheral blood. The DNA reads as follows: TGTGCCAGCAGCCAAGTCGGAGAAGGCGGAAACACCATATATTTT. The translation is CASSQVGEGGNTIYF.